The 7 T cell receptor beta chains below come from one sample, sequenced in a study of blood T cell repertoires in COVID-19. Measured with immunoSEQ multiplex PCR; TCRdb has only the in-frame clones, and not every one. The sample has roughly 230,000 clones, 80% to 90% seen once. The sequenced sample consisted of peripheral blood. These receptors all stem from a man aged 40-49 years with acute or convalescent COVID-19.

This clone was recorded only once. V usage is TRBV19 and J usage is TRBJ1-5, with TRBD1 identical over 8 bases. Germline V gene data show CDR1 as LNHDA and CDR2 as SQIVND (reference sequence). The CDR3 sequence is 16 residues long. V shed 3 bases and J 5 bases; nucleotides not matched to a gene: 9. CDR3 sequence (DNA): TGTGCCAGTAGTATCCCGGGGGCGACAGGGGATCAGCCCCAGCATTTT. Protein sequence: CASSIPGATGDQPQHF.

In this sample, this clone turned up a few times. This chain connects TRBV6-4 to TRBJ2-2; TRBD1 matches at 9 bases. The CDR3 is made up of 15 amino acids. Per the germline V gene, CDR1 is MRHNA and CDR2 is SNTAGT. With V trimmed by 3 bases and J by 5 bases, 4 bases remained unmatched. The CDR3 is CASSEQGAETGELFF. CDR3 in DNA: TGTGCCAGCAGTGAACAGGGGGCTGAAACCGGGGAGCTGTTTTTT.

The chain is built from TRBV5-8 and TRBJ1-6, with D perhaps TRBD1 (6 bases). The V gene's germline CDR1 is SGHTS and CDR2 YDEGEE. V was trimmed by 7 bases and J by 4 bases, leaving 18 bases between them. The CDR3 consists of 16 residues. CDR3 region: CASCATRGAYNSPLHF. The CDR3 DNA is TGTGCCAGCTGTGCGACCCGGGGGGCTTATAATTCACCCCTCCACTTT.

The V gene is TRBV7-2, the J gene TRBJ2-1, with D possibly being TRBD2 (6 bases). V shed 7 bases and J shed 8 bases, with 18 bases lying between them. This CDR3 is built from 14 residues. The germline V gene encodes CDR1 SGHTA and CDR2 FQGNSA. CDR3 nucleotides: TGTGCCAGCACCACCAGACTAGTAGGAGATGAGCAGTTCTTC. It specifies CASTTRLVGDEQFF.

This clone appeared a few times. This chain connects TRBV9 to TRBJ2-2; no definite D call. Between the trimmed V and J ends, which lost 3 bases and 5 bases, there was a span of 8 bases. This CDR3 region has 13 residues. Looked up from germline, CDR1 is SGDLS and CDR2 is YYNGEE. As DNA, the CDR3 is TGTGCCAGCAGCGCGACTGTTACCGGGGAGCTGTTTTTT. Translation: CASSATVTGELFF.

The V call is TRBV5-4, the J call TRBJ1-2; TRBD1 might be the D (6 bases). V was shortened by 4 bases and J by 6 bases, with 19 bases between the two germline ends. The CDR3 spans 15 residues. In germline, CDR1 is SGHNT, CDR2 YYREEE (reference sequence). This CDR3 is CASSTPGQGQHGYTF. The CDR3 nucleotides read TGTGCCAGCAGCACTCCGGGACAAGGACAGCATGGCTACACCTTC.

This clone is a singleton in its sample. The chain couples TRBV19 to TRBJ2-7, with D tentatively TRBD1 (6 bases). This CDR3 comprises 14 residues. Germline CDR1 reads LNHDA; CDR2 reads SQIVND (reference sequence). The germline V and J ends were trimmed by 5 bases and 9 bases, with 20 bases remaining between them. The CDR3 spells CASSPRTAHRGQYF. The DNA of the CDR3 is TGTGCCAGTAGTCCCCGGACAGCCCATCGGGGGCAGTACTTC. The whole variable domain, remainder taken from reference TRBV19 and TRBJ2-7, is DGGITQSPKYLFRKEGQNVTLSCEQNLNHDAMYWYRQDPGQGLRLIYYSQIVNDFQKGDIAEGYSVSREKKESFPLTVTSAQKNPTAFYLCASSPRTAHRGQYFGPGTRLTVT.